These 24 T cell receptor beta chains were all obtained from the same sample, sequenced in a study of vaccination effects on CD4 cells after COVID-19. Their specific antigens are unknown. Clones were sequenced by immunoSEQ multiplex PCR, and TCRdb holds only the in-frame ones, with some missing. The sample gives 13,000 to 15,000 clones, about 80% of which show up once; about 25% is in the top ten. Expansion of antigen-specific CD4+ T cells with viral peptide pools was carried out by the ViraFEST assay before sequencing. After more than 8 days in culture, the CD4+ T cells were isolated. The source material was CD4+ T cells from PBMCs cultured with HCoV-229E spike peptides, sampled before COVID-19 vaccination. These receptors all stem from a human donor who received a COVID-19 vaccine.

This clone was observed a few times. The CDR3: CASTPLGNQPQHF. DNA for the CDR3: TGTGCCAGCACTCCTTTAGGCAATCAGCCCCAGCATTTT. This chain links TRBV2 with TRBJ1-5, with D hard to call. The V gene lost 7 bases and the J gene lost 2 bases, with 9 bases spanning the gap. CDR1 and CDR2 from the germline V gene are SNHLY and FYNNEI. The CDR3 loop spans 13 amino acids.

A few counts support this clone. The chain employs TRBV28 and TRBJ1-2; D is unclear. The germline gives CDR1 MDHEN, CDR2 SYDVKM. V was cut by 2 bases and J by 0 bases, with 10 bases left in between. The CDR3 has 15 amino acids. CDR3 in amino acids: CASSLDRRANYGYTF. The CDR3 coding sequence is TGTGCCAGCAGTTTAGACCGGAGAGCTAACTATGGCTACACCTTC.

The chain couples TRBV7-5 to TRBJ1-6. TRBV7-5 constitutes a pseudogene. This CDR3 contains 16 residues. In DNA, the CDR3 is TGTGCCAGAAGCTTAGCATCGGGGAGGCATAATTCACCCCTCCACTTT. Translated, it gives CARSLASGRHNSPLHF.

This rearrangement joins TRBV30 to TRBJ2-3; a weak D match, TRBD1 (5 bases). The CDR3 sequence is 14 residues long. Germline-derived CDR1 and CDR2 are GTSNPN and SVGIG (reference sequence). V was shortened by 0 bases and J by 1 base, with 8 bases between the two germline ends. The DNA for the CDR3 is TGTGCCTGGAGTGTCAAAGGGGGCACAGATACGCAGTATTTT. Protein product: CAWSVKGGTDTQYF. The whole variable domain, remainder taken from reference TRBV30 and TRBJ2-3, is SQTIHQWPATLVQPVGSPLSLECTVEGTSNPNLYWYRQAAGRGLQLLFYSVGIGQISSEVPQNLSASRPQDRQFILSSKKLLLSDSGFYLCAWSVKGGTDTQYFGPGTRLTVL.

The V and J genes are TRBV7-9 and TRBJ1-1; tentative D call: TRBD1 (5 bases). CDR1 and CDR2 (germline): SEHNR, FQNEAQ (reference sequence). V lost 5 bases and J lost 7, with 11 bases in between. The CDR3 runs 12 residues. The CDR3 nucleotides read TGTGCCAGCAGCGCGGGACGGAGTGAAGCTTTCTTT. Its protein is CASSAGRSEAFF.

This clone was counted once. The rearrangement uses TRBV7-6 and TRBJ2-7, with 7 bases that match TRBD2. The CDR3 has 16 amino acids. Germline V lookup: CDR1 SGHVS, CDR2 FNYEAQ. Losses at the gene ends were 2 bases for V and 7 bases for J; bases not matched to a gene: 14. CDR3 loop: CASSLSAGALAHEQYF. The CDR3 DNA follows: TGTGCCAGCAGCTTATCCGCGGGAGCCCTCGCTCATGAGCAGTACTTC. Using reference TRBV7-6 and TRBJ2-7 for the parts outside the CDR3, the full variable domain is GAGVSQSPRYKVTKRGQDVALRCDPISGHVSLYWYRQALGQGPEFLTYFNYEAQQDKSGLPNDRFSAERPEGSISTLTIQRTEQRDSAMYRCASSLSAGALAHEQYFGPGTRLTVT.

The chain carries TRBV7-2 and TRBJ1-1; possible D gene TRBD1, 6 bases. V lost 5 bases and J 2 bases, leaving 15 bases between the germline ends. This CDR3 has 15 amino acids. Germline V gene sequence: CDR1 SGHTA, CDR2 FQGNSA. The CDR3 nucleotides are TGTGCCAGCAGCCCTGGGGGCGGATCTAACACTGAAGCTTTCTTT. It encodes CASSPGGGSNTEAFF.

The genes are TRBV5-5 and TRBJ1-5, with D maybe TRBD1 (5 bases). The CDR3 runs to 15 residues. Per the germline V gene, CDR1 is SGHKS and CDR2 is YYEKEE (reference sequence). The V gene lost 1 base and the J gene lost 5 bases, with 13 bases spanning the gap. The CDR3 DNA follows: TGTGCCAGCAGCTTGTGGCAGGGAGTGGATCAGCCCCAGCATTTT. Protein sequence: CASSLWQGVDQPQHF.

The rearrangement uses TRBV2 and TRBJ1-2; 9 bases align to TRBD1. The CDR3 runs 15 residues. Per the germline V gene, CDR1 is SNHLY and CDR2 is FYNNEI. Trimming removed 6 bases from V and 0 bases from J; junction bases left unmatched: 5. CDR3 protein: CASRKDRGANYGYTF. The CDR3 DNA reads TGTGCCAGCAGGAAGGACAGGGGAGCTAACTATGGCTACACCTTC.

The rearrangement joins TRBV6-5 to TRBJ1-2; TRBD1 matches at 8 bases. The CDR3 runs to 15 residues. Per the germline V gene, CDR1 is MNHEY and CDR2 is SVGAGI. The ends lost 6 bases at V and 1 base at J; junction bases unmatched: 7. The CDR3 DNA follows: TGTGCCAGCAGAGCACGGACAGGGCTTAACTATGGCTACACCTTC. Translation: CASRARTGLNYGYTF.

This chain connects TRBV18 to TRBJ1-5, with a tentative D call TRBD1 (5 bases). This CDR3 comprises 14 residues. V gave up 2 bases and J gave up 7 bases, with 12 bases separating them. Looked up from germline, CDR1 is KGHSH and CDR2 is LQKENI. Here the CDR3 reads CASSPEGPSQPQHF. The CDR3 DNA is TGTGCCAGCTCACCAGAGGGGCCCTCCCAGCCCCAGCATTTT.

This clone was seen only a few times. CDR3 nucleotides: TGCGCCAGCAGCTTAAGGTCAGGATACTCTGGAAACACCATATATTTT. Amino acid sequence: CASSLRSGYSGNTIYF. The rearrangement links TRBV5-1 to TRBJ1-3; unclear D gene. Germline values: CDR1 SGHRS, CDR2 YFSETQ. The V and J ends lost 2 bases and 0 bases respectively, with 12 bases between them. The CDR3 loop spans 16 amino acids.

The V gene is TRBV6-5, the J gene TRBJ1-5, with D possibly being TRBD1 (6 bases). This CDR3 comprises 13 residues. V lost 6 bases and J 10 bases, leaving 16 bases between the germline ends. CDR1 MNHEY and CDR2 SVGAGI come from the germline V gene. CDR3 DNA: TGTGCCAGCAGCAATCAACAGGGTTCCCCCCAGCATTTT. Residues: CASSNQQGSPQHF.

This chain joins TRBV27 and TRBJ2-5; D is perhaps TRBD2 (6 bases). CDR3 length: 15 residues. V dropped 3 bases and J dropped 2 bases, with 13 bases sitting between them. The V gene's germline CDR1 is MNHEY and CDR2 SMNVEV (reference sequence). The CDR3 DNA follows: TGTGCCAGCAGTTTTGTTGCTGGGGGGCAAGAGACCCAGTACTTC. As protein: CASSFVAGGQETQYF.

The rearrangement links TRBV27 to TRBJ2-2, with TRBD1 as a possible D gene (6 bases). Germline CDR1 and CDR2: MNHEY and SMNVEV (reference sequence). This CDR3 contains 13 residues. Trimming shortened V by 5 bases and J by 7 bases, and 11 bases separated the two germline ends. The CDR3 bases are TGTGCCAGCAGTCCGGACAGTCGCGGGGAGCTGTTTTTT. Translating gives CASSPDSRGELFF.

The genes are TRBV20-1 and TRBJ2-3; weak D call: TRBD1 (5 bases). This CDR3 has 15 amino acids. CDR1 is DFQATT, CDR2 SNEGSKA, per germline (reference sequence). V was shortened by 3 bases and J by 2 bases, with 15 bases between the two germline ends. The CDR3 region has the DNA TGCAGTGCTAGTGGTCAGGGTATTAACACAGATACGCAGTATTTT. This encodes CSASGQGINTDTQYF.

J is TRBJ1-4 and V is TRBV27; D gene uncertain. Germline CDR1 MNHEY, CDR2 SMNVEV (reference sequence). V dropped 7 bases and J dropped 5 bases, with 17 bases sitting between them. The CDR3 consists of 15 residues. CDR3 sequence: CASKKVRGYNEKLFF. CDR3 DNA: TGTGCCAGCAAAAAGGTCCGGGGTTACAATGAAAAACTGTTTTTT.

The CDR3 DNA sequence: TGTGCCAGCAGCTCGCGGGGGGGCCGGGAGACCCAGTACTTC. It codes for CASSSRGGRETQYF. The genes are TRBV4-2 and TRBJ2-5; 9 nucleotides match TRBD2. CDR1 is LGHNA and CDR2 is YNFKEQ in the germline V gene. V lost 5 bases to trimming and J lost 5 bases; unmatched junction nucleotides: 6. This CDR3 has 14 amino acids.

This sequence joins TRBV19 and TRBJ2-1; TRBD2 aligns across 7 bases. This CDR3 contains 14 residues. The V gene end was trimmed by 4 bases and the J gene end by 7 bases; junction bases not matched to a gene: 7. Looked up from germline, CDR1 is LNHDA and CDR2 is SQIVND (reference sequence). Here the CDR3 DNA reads TGTGCCAGTAGTAGCGGGAGCCTAGGTAATGAGCAGTTCTTC. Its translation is CASSSGSLGNEQFF. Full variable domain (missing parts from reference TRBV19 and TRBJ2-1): DGGITQSPKYLFRKEGQNVTLSCEQNLNHDAMYWYRQDPGQGLRLIYYSQIVNDFQKGDIAEGYSVSREKKESFPLTVTSAQKNPTAFYLCASSSGSLGNEQFFGPGTRLTVL.

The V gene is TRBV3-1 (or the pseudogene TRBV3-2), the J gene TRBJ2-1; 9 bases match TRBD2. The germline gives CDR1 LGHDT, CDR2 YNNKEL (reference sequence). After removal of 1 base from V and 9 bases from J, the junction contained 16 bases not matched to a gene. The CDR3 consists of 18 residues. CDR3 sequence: CASSQVPTSGLYYGEQFF. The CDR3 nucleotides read TGTGCCAGCAGCCAAGTGCCGACTAGCGGTTTATATTACGGTGAGCAGTTCTTC.

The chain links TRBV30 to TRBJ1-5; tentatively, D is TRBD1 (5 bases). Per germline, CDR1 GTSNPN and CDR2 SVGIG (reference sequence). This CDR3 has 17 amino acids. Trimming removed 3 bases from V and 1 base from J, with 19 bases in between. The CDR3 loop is CAWSQRGGVVSNQPQHF. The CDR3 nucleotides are TGTGCCTGGAGCCAAAGGGGCGGGGTCGTAAGCAATCAGCCCCAGCATTTT.

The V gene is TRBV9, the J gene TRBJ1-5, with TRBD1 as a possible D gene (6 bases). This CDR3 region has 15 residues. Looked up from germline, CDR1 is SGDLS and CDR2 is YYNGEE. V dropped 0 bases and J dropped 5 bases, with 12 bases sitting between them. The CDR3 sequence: CASSVEGDPHQPQHF. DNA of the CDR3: TGTGCCAGCAGCGTAGAGGGGGACCCACATCAGCCCCAGCATTTT.

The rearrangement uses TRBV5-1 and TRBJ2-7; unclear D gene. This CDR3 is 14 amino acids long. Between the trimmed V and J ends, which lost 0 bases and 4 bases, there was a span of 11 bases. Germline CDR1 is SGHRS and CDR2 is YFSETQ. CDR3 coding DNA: TGCGCCAGCAGCTTGGACAGTCTGCGGTACGAGCAGTACTTC. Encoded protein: CASSLDSLRYEQYF.

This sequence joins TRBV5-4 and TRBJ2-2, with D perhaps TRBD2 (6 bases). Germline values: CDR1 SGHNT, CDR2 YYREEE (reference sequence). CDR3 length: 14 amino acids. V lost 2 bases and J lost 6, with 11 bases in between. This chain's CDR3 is CASSLASVAGELFF. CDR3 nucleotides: TGTGCCAGCAGCTTAGCTAGCGTGGCCGGGGAGCTGTTTTTT.